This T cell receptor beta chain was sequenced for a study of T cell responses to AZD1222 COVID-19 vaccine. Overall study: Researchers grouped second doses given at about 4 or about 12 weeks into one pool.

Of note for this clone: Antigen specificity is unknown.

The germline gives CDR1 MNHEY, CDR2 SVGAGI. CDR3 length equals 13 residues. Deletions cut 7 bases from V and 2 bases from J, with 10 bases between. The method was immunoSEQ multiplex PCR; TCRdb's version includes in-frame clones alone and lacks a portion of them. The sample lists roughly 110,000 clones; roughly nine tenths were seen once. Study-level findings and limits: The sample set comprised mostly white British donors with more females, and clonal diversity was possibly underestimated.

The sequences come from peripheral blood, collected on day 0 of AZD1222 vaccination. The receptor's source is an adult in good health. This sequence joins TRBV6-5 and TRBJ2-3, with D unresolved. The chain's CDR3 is CASTHRATDTQYF. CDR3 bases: TGTGCCAGCACACATCGGGCCACAGATACGCAGTATTTT.